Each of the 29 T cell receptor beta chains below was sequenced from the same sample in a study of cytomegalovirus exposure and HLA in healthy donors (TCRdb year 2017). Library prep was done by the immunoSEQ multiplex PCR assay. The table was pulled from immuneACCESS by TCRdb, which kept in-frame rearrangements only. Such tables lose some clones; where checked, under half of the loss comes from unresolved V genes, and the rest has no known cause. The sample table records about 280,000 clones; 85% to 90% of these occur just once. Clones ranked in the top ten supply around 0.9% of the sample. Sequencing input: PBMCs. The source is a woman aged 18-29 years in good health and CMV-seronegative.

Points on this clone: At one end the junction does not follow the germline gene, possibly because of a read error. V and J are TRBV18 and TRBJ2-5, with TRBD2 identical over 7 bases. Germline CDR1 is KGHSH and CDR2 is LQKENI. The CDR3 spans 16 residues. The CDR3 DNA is TGTGCCAGCTCGCCACGTGCCGGGACTATACAAGAGACCCAGTACTTC. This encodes CASSPRAGTIQETQYF.

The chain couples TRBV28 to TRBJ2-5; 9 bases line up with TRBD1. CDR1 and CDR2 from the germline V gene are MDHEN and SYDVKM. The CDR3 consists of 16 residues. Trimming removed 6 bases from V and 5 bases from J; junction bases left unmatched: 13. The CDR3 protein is CASSLRGTGLGETQYF. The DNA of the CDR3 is TGTGCCAGCAGCCTAAGGGGGACAGGGTTAGGGGAGACCCAGTACTTC.

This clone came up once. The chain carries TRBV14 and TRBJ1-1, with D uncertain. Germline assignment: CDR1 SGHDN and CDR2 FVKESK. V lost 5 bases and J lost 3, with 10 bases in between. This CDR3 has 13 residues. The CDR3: CASSFSRDTEAFF. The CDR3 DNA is TGTGCCAGCAGCTTTAGCCGGGACACTGAAGCTTTCTTT. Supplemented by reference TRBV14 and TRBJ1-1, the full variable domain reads EAGVTQFPSHSVIEKGQTVTLRCDPISGHDNLYWYRRVMGKEIKFLLHFVKESKQDESGMPNNRFLAERTGGTYSTLKVQPAELEDSGVYFCASSFSRDTEAFFGQGTRLTVV.

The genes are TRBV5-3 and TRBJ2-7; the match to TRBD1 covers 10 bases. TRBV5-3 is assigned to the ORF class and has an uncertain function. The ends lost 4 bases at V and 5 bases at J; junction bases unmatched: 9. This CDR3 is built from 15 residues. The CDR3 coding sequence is TGTGCCAGAAGCAAGACGGGACAGGGGATCGACGAGCAGTACTTC. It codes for CARSKTGQGIDEQYF.

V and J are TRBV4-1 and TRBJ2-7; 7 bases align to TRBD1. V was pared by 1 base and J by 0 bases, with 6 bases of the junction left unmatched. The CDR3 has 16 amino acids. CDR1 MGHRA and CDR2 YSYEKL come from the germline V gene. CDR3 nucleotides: TGCGCCAGCAGCCAAGCCCCCGGGACAGTCTCCTACGAGCAGTACTTC. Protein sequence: CASSQAPGTVSYEQYF.

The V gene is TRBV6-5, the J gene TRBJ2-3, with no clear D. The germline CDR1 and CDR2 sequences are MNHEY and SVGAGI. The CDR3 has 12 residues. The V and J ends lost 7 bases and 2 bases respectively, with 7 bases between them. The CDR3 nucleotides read TGTGCCAGCACCGACTCCACAGATACGCAGTATTTT. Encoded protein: CASTDSTDTQYF.

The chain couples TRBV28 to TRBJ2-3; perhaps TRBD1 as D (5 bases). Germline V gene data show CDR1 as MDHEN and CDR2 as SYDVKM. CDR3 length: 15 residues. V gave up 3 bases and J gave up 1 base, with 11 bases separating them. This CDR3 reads CASSFDSLGTDTQYF. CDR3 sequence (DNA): TGTGCCAGCAGTTTCGACAGCCTCGGCACAGATACGCAGTATTTT.

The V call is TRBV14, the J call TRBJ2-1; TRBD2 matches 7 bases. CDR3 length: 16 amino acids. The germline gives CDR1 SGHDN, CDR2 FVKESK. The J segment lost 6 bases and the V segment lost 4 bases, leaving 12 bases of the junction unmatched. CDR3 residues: CASSPIWAGAFNEQFF. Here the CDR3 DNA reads TGTGCCAGCAGCCCTATTTGGGCGGGAGCCTTCAATGAGCAGTTCTTC.

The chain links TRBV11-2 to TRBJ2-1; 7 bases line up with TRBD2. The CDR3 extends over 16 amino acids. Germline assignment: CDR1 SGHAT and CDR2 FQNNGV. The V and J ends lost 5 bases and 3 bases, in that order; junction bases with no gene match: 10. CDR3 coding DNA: TGTGCCAGCAGCACCCGACTAGCCGGCCGCTACAATGAGCAGTTCTTC. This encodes CASSTRLAGRYNEQFF.

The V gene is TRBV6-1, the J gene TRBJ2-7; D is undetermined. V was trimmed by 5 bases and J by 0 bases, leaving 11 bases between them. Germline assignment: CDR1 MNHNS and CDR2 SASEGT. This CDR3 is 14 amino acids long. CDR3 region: CASSPVFSSYEQYF. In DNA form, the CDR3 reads TGTGCCAGCAGTCCGGTCTTTAGCTCCTACGAGCAGTACTTC.

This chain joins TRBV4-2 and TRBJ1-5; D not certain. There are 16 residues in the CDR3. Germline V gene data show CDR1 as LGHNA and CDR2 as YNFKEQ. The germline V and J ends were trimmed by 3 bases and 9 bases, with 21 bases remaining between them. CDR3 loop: CASSHSDGIESRPQHF. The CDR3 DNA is TGTGCCAGCAGCCATTCGGACGGGATAGAATCAAGGCCCCAGCATTTT.

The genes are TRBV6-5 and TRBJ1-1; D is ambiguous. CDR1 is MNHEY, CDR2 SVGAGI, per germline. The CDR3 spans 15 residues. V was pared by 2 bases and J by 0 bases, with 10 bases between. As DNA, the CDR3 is TGTGCCAGCAGTTACGGTAGTCTTATGAACACTGAAGCTTTCTTT. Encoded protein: CASSYGSLMNTEAFF.

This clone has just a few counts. The CDR3 nucleotides are TGTGCCAGCAGAAGCTCCGGGACAGGGCACGATGAGCAGTTCTTC. It is translated as CASRSSGTGHDEQFF. The V and J genes are TRBV7-9 and TRBJ2-1, with 9 bases aligning to TRBD1. Germline V gene data show CDR1 as SEHNR and CDR2 as FQNEAQ (reference sequence). V dropped 6 bases and J dropped 8; count of bases not matched to a gene: 11. This CDR3 contains 15 residues.

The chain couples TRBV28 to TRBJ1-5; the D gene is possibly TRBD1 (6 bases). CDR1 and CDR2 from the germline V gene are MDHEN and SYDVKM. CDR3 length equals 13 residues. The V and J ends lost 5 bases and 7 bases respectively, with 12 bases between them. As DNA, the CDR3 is TGTGCCAGCAGTCCCCCAGGGGAACAGCCCCAGCATTTT. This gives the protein CASSPPGEQPQHF.

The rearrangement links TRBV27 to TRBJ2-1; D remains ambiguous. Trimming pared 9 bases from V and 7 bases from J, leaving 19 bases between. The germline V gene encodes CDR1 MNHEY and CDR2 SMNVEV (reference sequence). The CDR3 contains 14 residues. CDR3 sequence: CASSRSLLNNEQFF. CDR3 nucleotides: TGTGCCAGTTCGAGGTCGTTATTGAATAATGAGCAGTTCTTC.

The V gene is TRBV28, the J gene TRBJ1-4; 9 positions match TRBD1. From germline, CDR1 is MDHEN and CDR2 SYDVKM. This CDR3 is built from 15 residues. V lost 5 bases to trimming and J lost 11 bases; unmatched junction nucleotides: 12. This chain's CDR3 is CASSPIRDREDKLFF. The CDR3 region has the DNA TGTGCCAGCAGTCCAATTAGGGACAGGGAGGATAAACTGTTTTTT.

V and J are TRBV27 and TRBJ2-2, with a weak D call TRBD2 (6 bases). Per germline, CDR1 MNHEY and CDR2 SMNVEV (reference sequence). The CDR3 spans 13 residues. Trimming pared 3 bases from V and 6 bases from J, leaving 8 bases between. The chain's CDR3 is CASSLLAPGELFF. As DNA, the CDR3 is TGTGCCAGCAGTTTGCTAGCGCCCGGGGAGCTGTTTTTT.

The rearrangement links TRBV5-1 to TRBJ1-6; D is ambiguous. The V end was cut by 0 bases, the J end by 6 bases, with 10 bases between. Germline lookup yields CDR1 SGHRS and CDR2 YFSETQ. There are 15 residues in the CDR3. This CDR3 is CASSLERRLNSPLHF. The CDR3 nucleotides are TGCGCCAGCAGCTTGGAAAGGAGACTTAATTCACCCCTCCACTTT.

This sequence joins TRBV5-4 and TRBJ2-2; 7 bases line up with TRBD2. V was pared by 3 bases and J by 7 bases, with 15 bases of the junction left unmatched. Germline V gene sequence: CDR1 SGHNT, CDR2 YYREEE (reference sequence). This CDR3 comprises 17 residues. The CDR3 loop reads CASSSLSPREQFGELFF. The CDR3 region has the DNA TGTGCCAGCAGCTCGTTAAGTCCGCGGGAGCAATTCGGGGAGCTGTTTTTT.

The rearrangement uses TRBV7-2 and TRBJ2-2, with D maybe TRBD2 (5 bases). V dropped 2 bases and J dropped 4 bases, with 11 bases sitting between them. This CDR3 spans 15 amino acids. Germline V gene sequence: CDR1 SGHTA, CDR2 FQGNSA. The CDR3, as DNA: TGTGCCAGCAGCTTACTTGGGCGGGTCACCGGGGAGCTGTTTTTT. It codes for CASSLLGRVTGELFF. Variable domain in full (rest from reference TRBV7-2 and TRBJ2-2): GAGVSQSPSNKVTEKGKDVELRCDPISGHTALYWYRQSLGQGLEFLIYFQGNSAPDKSGLPSDRFSAERTGGSVSTLTIQRTQQEDSAVYLCASSLLGRVTGELFFGEGSRLTVL.

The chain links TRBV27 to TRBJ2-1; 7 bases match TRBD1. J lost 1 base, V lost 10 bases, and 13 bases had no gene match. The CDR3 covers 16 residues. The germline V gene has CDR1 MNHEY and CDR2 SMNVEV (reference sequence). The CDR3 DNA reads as TGTGCCATCAAAAGTCACCCGGGACAGTCCTACAATGAGCAGTTCTTC. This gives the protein CAIKSHPGQSYNEQFF.

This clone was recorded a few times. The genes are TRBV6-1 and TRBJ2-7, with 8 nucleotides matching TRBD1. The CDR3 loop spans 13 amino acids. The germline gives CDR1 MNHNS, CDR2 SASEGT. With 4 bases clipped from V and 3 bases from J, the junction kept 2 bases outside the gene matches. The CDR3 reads CASSGGQDYEQYF. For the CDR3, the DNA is TGTGCCAGCAGTGGGGGACAGGACTACGAGCAGTACTTC.

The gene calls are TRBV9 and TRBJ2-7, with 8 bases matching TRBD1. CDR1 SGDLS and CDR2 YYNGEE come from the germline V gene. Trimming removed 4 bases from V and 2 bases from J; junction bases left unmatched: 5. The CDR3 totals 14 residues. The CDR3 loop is CASSPGTGPYEQYF. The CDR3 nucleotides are TGTGCCAGCAGCCCTGGGACAGGTCCCTACGAGCAGTACTTC.

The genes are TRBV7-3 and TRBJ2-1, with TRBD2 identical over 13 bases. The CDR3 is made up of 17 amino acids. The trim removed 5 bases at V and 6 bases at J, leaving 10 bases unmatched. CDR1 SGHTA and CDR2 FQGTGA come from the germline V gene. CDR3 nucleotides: TGTGCCAGCAGCCCAGCCGTGGGACTAGCGGGAATCAATGAGCAGTTCTTC. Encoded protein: CASSPAVGLAGINEQFF.

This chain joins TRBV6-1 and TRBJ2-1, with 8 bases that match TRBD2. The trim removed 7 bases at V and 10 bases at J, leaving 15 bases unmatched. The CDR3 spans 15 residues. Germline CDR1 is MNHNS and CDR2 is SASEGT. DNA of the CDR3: TGTGCCAGCACCGACCCAGCGGGGGCCTCCACGGAGCAGTTCTTC. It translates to CASTDPAGASTEQFF.

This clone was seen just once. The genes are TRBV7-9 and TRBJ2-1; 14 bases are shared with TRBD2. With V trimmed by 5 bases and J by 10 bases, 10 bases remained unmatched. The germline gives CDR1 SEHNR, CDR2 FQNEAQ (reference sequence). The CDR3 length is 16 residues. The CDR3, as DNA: TGTGCCAGCAGCAGAGGACTAGCGGGGGGCCTTAAGGAGCAGTTCTTC. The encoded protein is CASSRGLAGGLKEQFF.

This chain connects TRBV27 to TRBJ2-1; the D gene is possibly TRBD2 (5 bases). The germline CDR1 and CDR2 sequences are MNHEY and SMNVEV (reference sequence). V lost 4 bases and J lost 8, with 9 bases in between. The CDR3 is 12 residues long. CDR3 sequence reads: CASSSRSDEQFF. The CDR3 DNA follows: TGTGCCAGCAGTTCCCGTAGCGATGAGCAGTTCTTC.

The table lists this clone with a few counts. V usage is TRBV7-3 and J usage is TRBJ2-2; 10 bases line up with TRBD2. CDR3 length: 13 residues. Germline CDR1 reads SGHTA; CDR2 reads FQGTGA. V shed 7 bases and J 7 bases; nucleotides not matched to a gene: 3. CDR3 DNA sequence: TGTGCCAGCAAAGCGGGAGGGATCGGGGAGCTGTTTTTT. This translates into CASKAGGIGELFF.

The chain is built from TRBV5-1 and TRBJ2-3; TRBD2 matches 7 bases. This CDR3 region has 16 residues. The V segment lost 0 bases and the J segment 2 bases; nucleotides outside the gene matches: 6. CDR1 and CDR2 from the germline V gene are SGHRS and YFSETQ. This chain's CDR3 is CASSLESSGSTDTQYF. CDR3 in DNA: TGCGCCAGCAGCTTGGAATCTAGCGGCTCCACAGATACGCAGTATTTT. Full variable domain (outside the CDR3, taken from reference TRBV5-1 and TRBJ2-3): KAGVTQTPRYLIKTRGQQVTLSCSPISGHRSVSWYQQTPGQGLQFLFEYFSETQRNKGNFPGRFSGRQFSNSRSEMNVSTLELGDSALYLCASSLESSGSTDTQYFGPGTRLTVL.